These 25 T cell receptor beta chains were sequenced from one sample in a study of cytomegalovirus exposure and HLA in healthy donors. Primers included in the PCR were 60 Vbeta and 13 Jbeta primers. Here immunoSEQ multiplex PCR was the method, and the copy in TCRdb shows in-frame clones only, minus some. Of about 190,000 clones in the sample, 60% to 85% were seen once. Sequenced: PBMCs. These receptors were taken from a woman aged 40 to 50 in good health and CMV-seronegative.

This clone came up many times. The gene calls are TRBV9 and TRBJ2-3, with 7 bases that match TRBD1. Germline V gene lookup returns CDR1 SGDLS and CDR2 YYNGEE. This CDR3 is built from 15 residues. The V segment lost 3 bases and the J segment 0 bases; nucleotides outside the gene matches: 4. The CDR3 loop is CASSATGFSTDTQYF. In DNA form, the CDR3 reads TGTGCCAGCAGCGCGACAGGGTTTAGCACAGATACGCAGTATTTT.

The rearrangement uses TRBV5-1 and TRBJ1-1, with 9 bases fitting TRBD1. CDR1 and CDR2 from the germline V gene are SGHRS and YFSETQ. V lost 0 bases to trimming and J lost 10 bases; unmatched junction nucleotides: 4. CDR3 size: 13 residues. CDR3 DNA: TGCGCCAGCAGCTTGGGACAGGGGGGTCGAGCTTTCTTT. The encoded protein is CASSLGQGGRAFF.

This chain links TRBV4-2 with TRBJ2-6; maybe TRBD1 (5 bases). The CDR3 is made up of 15 amino acids. Germline CDR1 is LGHNA and CDR2 is YNFKEQ. Trimming cost V 1 base and J 6 bases, with 10 bases left between them. CDR3 in DNA: TGTGCCAGCAGCCAAGCAAGCAGGGTGGCCAACGTCCTGACTTTC. This translates into CASSQASRVANVLTF.

This clone was seen only a few times. The chain links TRBV30 to TRBJ2-2, with D maybe TRBD2 (6 bases). V lost 4 bases to trimming and J lost 4 bases, with 7 bases between them. The CDR3 consists of 12 residues. Germline V gene lookup returns CDR1 GTSNPN and CDR2 SVGIG (reference sequence). This CDR3 reads CAWMGGTGELFF. CDR3 nucleotides: TGTGCCTGGATGGGGGGCACCGGGGAGCTGTTTTTT. The whole variable domain, filled in from reference TRBV30 and TRBJ2-2, reads SQTIHQWPATLVQPVGSPLSLECTVEGTSNPNLYWYRQAAGRGLQLLFYSVGIGQISSEVPQNLSASRPQDRQFILSSKKLLLSDSGFYLCAWMGGTGELFFGEGSRLTVL.

V is TRBV2 and J is TRBJ2-2, with TRBD2 as a possible D gene (6 bases). V was clipped by 5 bases and J by 0 bases, with 7 bases between them. Germline-derived CDR1 and CDR2 are SNHLY and FYNNEI. The CDR3 totals 14 residues. The CDR3 here is CASSTGANTGELFF. The CDR3 coding sequence is TGTGCCAGCAGTACGGGAGCGAACACCGGGGAGCTGTTTTTT.

The chain links TRBV4-3 to TRBJ2-3; a possible D gene is TRBD2 (7 bases). The CDR3 totals 17 residues. V lost 3 bases to trimming and J lost 0 bases, with 16 bases between them. Germline V gene data show CDR1 as LGHNA and CDR2 as YSLEER. The CDR3 is CASSQNLGGGSTDTQYF. The CDR3 coding sequence is TGCGCCAGCAGCCAGAATTTAGGGGGGGGGAGCACAGATACGCAGTATTTT.

V is TRBV30 and J is TRBJ1-1, with D possibly TRBD1 on 6 matching bases. This CDR3 contains 15 residues. CDR1 and CDR2 from the germline V gene are GTSNPN and SVGIG (reference sequence). V gave up 1 base and J gave up 5 bases, with 17 bases separating them. Here the CDR3 reads CAWSGGSTGGTEAFF. Written as DNA, the CDR3 is TGTGCCTGGAGTGGGGGCTCGACAGGCGGTACTGAAGCTTTCTTT.

The chain uses TRBV19 and TRBJ1-1; TRBD1 might be the D (5 bases). V lost 0 bases and J 4 bases, leaving 9 bases between the germline ends. CDR3 length: 14 residues. The germline V gene has CDR1 LNHDA and CDR2 SQIVND (reference sequence). The CDR3 nucleotides are TGTGCCAGTAGTATAGACGGAGGGACCACTGAAGCTTTCTTT. It translates to CASSIDGGTTEAFF. Full variable domain (remainder filled in from reference TRBV19 and TRBJ1-1): DGGITQSPKYLFRKEGQNVTLSCEQNLNHDAMYWYRQDPGQGLRLIYYSQIVNDFQKGDIAEGYSVSREKKESFPLTVTSAQKNPTAFYLCASSIDGGTTEAFFGQGTRLTVV.

In the case of this clone: Other DNA sequences in this sample translate to the same CDR3. The rearrangement links TRBV4-1 to TRBJ1-2, with D perhaps matching TRBD1 (6 bases). Germline V gene sequence: CDR1 MGHRA, CDR2 YSYEKL. Deletions cut 4 bases from V and 3 bases from J, with 9 bases between. The CDR3 has 13 residues. In nucleotides, the CDR3 is TGCGCCAGCAGCCCACAGGGAGACTATGGCTACACCTTC. It specifies CASSPQGDYGYTF.

The chain couples TRBV4-3 to TRBJ2-1; 12 bases line up with TRBD2. CDR1 is LGHNA and CDR2 is YSLEER in the germline V gene. The CDR3 contains 16 residues. The ends lost 1 base at V and 6 bases at J; junction bases unmatched: 4. Written as DNA, the CDR3 is TGCGCCAGCAGCCAAGTAGCACTAGCGGGAGGCAATGAGCAGTTCTTC. Its translation is CASSQVALAGGNEQFF.

The rearrangement uses TRBV19 and TRBJ1-3, with TRBD1 matching 7 bases. V lost 4 bases to trimming and J lost 0 bases; unmatched junction nucleotides: 6. Germline CDR1 is LNHDA and CDR2 is SQIVND (reference sequence). The CDR3 runs 16 residues. CDR3 loop: CASSRPGQPSGNTIYF. The CDR3 DNA follows: TGTGCCAGTAGTAGACCGGGACAGCCCTCTGGAAACACCATATATTTT.

The V gene is TRBV5-4, the J gene TRBJ2-1; D possibly corresponds to TRBD2 (6 bases). The CDR3 consists of 14 residues. Germline values: CDR1 SGHNT, CDR2 YYREEE (reference sequence). Trimming left V 1 base short and J 7 bases short, with 12 bases between. The CDR3 DNA sequence: TGTGCCAGCAGCTTGAAAGGACGGGGGAATGAGCAGTTCTTC. It translates to CASSLKGRGNEQFF.

The CDR3 region is CASSVLDRYNEQFF. CDR3 in DNA: TGTGCCAGCAGTGTACTCGACAGGTACAATGAGCAGTTCTTC. The chain recombines TRBV25-1 with TRBJ2-1; TRBD1 might be the D (6 bases). V was clipped by 4 bases and J by 4 bases, with 11 bases between them. Germline lookup yields CDR1 MGHDK and CDR2 SYGVNS. The CDR3 contains 14 residues.

The count of this clone is one. The rearrangement links TRBV7-3 to TRBJ1-6; no clear D gene. V lost 3 bases and J 12 bases, leaving 12 bases between the germline ends. Germline assignment: CDR1 SGHTA and CDR2 FQGTGA. The CDR3 runs to 13 residues. This chain's CDR3 is CASSFRGGQPLHF. CDR3 nucleotide sequence: TGTGCCAGCAGCTTCCGTGGAGGCCAACCCCTCCACTTT.

This clone was recorded once. The rearrangement uses TRBV5-1 and TRBJ1-4; D might be TRBD1 (6 bases). V was shortened by 0 bases and J by 5 bases, with 11 bases between the two germline ends. Germline V gene sequence: CDR1 SGHRS, CDR2 YFSETQ. This CDR3 has 15 residues. CDR3 in amino acids: CASSLVAGANEKLFF. CDR3 in DNA: TGCGCCAGCAGCTTGGTTGCAGGGGCAAATGAAAAACTGTTTTTT. The full variable domain, in which reference TRBV5-1 and TRBJ1-4 provide the parts outside the CDR3, is KAGVTQTPRYLIKTRGQQVTLSCSPISGHRSVSWYQQTPGQGLQFLFEYFSETQRNKGNFPGRFSGRQFSNSRSEMNVSTLELGDSALYLCASSLVAGANEKLFFGSGTQLSVL.

V usage is TRBV7-9 and J usage is TRBJ2-1; 14 bases map to TRBD2. The CDR3 loop spans 18 amino acids. V shed 0 bases and J 7 bases; nucleotides not matched to a gene: 8. Germline assignment: CDR1 SEHNR and CDR2 FQNEAQ (reference sequence). This chain's CDR3 is CASSLAGGTSGSRNEQFF. Here the CDR3 DNA reads TGTGCCAGCAGCTTAGCGGGCGGGACTAGCGGGAGCCGGAATGAGCAGTTCTTC. The complete variable domain, with remaining parts taken from reference TRBV7-9 and TRBJ2-1, reads DTGVSQNPRHKITKRGQNVTFRCDPISEHNRLYWYRQTLGQGPEFLTYFQNEAQLEKSRLLSDRFSAERPKGSFSTLEIQRTEQGDSAMYLCASSLAGGTSGSRNEQFFGPGTRLTVL.

The rearrangement joins TRBV19 to TRBJ2-2, with a possible D match to TRBD2 (6 bases). CDR3 length equals 13 residues. Germline CDR1 is LNHDA and CDR2 is SQIVND (reference sequence). V was shortened by 6 bases and J by 6 bases, with 11 bases between the two germline ends. CDR3 protein: CASREREAGELFF. CDR3 DNA sequence: TGTGCCAGTAGAGAAAGGGAGGCCGGGGAGCTGTTTTTT.

This clone has a handful of counts. The chain is built from TRBV5-5 and TRBJ1-2, with D uncertain. V was trimmed by 0 bases and J by 5 bases, leaving 11 bases between them. Germline V lookup: CDR1 SGHKS, CDR2 YYEKEE (reference sequence). The CDR3 is 14 residues long. CDR3 bases: TGTGCCAGCAGCTTGGGTGCAGCCGGGTATGGCTACACCTTC. This gives the protein CASSLGAAGYGYTF.

The chain is built from TRBV18 and TRBJ1-2; D is undetermined. The V end was cut by 0 bases, the J end by 4 bases, with 18 bases between. From germline, CDR1 is KGHSH and CDR2 LQKENI. This CDR3 spans 17 amino acids. The CDR3: CASSPPIALAPLYGYTF. The DNA of the CDR3 is TGTGCCAGCTCACCACCGATAGCTCTGGCCCCTCTCTATGGCTACACCTTC. The entire variable domain, with the rest obtained from reference TRBV18 and TRBJ1-2, is as follows: NAGVMQNPRHLVRRRGQEARLRCSPMKGHSHVYWYRQLPEEGLKFMVYLQKENIIDESGMPKERFSAEFPKEGPSILRIQQVVRGDSAAYFCASSPPIALAPLYGYTFGSGTRLTVV.

CDR3 sequence (DNA): TGTGCCAGCAGTTTCCGAGGACAGGCCCGGGGATATGGCTACACCTTC. Translation: CASSFRGQARGYGYTF. The chain has TRBV27 and TRBJ1-2; 7 bases are a match to TRBD1. CDR1 MNHEY and CDR2 SMNVEV come from the germline V gene (reference sequence). J gave up 5 bases and V 3 bases, and 12 bases lay outside the gene matches. The CDR3 is 16 amino acids.

The chain has TRBV5-4 and TRBJ2-3, with 9 bases lining up with TRBD2. V gave up 4 bases and J gave up 6 bases; unmatched junction bases: 9. There are 15 residues in the CDR3. Per the germline V gene, CDR1 is SGHNT and CDR2 is YYREEE (reference sequence). CDR3 DNA: TGTGCCAGCAGCAGTAGCGGGAGAGTGTTGGATACGCAGTATTTT. Translating gives CASSSSGRVLDTQYF.

J is TRBJ1-1 and V is TRBV5-4; no clear D gene. Trimming took 2 bases from V and 3 from J, leaving 8 bases between them. Germline CDR1 reads SGHNT; CDR2 reads YYREEE (reference sequence). The length of the CDR3 is 13 residues. The CDR3 nucleotides are TGTGCCAGCAGCTTCGAGGGTGACACTGAAGCTTTCTTT. Protein product: CASSFEGDTEAFF.

This clone occurred a few times. The chain joins TRBV7-9 to TRBJ2-2, with 8 nucleotides matching TRBD2. The CDR3 runs 15 residues. Germline values: CDR1 SEHNR, CDR2 FQNEAQ (reference sequence). V shed 5 bases, J shed 2 bases, and the junction held 4 bases outside the gene matches. CDR3 nucleotide sequence: TGTGCCAGCAGCCCCAGCGGGAGAAACACCGGGGAGCTGTTTTTT. Its protein is CASSPSGRNTGELFF.

This clone was recorded a few times. The chain combines TRBV7-6 with TRBJ2-1; TRBD2 aligns across 8 bases. This CDR3 is 15 amino acids long. Germline trimming cut 5 bases from V and 4 bases from J; bases unmatched to any gene: 7. CDR1 SGHVS and CDR2 FNYEAQ come from the germline V gene. CDR3 loop: CASSPVAGPYNEQFF. The CDR3 coding sequence is TGTGCCAGCAGCCCCGTAGCGGGACCATACAATGAGCAGTTCTTC.

This clone was detected only once. The chain has TRBV30 and TRBJ1-1; TRBD1 aligns across 7 bases. The germline V gene encodes CDR1 GTSNPN and CDR2 SVGIG (reference sequence). J lost 0 bases, V lost 5 bases, and 18 bases had no gene match. There are 18 residues in the CDR3. The CDR3 is CAWSGTDGFRRLNTEAFF. DNA for the CDR3: TGTGCCTGGTCCGGGACAGATGGATTTCGCCGTCTGAACACTGAAGCTTTCTTT.